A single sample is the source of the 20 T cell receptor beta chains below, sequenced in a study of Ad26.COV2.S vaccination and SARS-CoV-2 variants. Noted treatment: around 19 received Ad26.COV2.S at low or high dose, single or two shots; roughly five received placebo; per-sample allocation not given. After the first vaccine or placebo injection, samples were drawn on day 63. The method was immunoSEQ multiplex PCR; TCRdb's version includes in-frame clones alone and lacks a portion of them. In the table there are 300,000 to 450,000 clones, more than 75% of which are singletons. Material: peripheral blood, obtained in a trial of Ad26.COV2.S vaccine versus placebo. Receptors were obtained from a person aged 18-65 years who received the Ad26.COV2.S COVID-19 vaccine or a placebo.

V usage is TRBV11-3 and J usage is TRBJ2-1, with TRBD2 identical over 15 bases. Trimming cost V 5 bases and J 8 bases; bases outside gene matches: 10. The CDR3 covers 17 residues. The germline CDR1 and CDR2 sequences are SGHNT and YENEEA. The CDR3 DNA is TGTGCCAGCAGCGCAGGGGGGTGGACTAGCGGGAGGGATGAGCAGTTCTTC. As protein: CASSAGGWTSGRDEQFF.

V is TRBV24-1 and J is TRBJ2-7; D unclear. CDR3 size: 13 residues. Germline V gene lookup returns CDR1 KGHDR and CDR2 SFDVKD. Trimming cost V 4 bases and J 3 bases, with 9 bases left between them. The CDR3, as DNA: TGTGCCACCAGTGACCGGTCCCACTACGAGCAGTACTTC. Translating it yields CATSDRSHYEQYF.

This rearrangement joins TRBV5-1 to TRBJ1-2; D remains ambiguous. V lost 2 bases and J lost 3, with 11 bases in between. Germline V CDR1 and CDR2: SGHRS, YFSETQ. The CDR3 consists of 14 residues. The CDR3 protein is CASSFLEGYYGYTF. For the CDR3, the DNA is TGCGCCAGCAGCTTCTTGGAGGGTTACTATGGCTACACCTTC.

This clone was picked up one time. CDR3 sequence (DNA): TGTGCCAGCAGCTTATTTTGGGACAGTAACAATGAGCAGTTCTTC. Translated: CASSLFWDSNNEQFF. The J gene is TRBJ2-1, the V gene TRBV7-2, with 7 bases matching TRBD1. Germline V gene sequence: CDR1 SGHTA, CDR2 FQGNSA. The V segment lost 2 bases and the J segment 5 bases; nucleotides outside the gene matches: 6. The CDR3 is made up of 15 amino acids.

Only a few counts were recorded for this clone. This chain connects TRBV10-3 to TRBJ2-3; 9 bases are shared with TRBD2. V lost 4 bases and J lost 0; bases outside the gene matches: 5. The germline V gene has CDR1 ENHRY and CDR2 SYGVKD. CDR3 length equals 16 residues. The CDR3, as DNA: TGTGCCATCAGTGGATCGACTAGCGGTAGCACAGATACGCAGTATTTT. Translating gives CAISGSTSGSTDTQYF.

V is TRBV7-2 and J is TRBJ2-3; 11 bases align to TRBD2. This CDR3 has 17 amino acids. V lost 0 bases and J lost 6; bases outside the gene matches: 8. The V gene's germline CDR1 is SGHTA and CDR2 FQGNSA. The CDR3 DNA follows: TGTGCCAGCAGCTTAGCAGGGCTAGCGGGGGGCGGGGATACGCAGTATTTT. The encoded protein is CASSLAGLAGGGDTQYF.

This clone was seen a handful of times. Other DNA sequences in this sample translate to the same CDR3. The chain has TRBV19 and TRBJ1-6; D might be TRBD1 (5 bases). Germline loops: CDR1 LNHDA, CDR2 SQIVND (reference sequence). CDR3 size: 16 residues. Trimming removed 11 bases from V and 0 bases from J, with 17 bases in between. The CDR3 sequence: CASKIAGSSYNSPLHF. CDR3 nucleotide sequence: TGTGCCTCGAAGATAGCAGGGAGCTCCTATAATTCACCCCTCCACTTT. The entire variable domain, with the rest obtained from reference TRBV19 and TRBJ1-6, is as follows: DGGITQSPKYLFRKEGQNVTLSCEQNLNHDAMYWYRQDPGQGLRLIYYSQIVNDFQKGDIAEGYSVSREKKESFPLTVTSAQKNPTAFYLCASKIAGSSYNSPLHFGNGTRLTVT.

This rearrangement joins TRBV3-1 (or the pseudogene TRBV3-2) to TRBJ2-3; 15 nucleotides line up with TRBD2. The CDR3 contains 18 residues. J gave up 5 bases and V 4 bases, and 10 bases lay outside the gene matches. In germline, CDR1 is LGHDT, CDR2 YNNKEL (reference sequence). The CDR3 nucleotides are TGTGCCAGCAGCCCAAAGCCCGGACTAGCGGGGGGGCTAGATACGCAGTATTTT. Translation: CASSPKPGLAGGLDTQYF.

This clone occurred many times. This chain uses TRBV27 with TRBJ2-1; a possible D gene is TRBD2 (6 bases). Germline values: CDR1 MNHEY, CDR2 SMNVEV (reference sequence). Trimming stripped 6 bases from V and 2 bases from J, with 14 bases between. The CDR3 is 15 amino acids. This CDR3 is CASSFGGSAYNEQFF. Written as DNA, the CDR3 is TGTGCCAGCAGCTTCGGAGGGAGCGCCTACAATGAGCAGTTCTTC.

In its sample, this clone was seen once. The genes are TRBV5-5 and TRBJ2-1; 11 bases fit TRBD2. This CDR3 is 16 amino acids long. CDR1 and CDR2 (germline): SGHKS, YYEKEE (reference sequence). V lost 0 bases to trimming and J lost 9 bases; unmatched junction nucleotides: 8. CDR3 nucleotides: TGTGCCAGCAGCTTGGAACTAGCGGGAGTGGTCGGTGAGCAGTTCTTC. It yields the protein CASSLELAGVVGEQFF.

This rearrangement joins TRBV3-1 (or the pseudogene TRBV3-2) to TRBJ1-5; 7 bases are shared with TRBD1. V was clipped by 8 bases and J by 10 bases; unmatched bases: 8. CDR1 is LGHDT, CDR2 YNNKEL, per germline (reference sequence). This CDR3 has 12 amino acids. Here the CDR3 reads CASGAGGYPQHF. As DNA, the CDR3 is TGTGCCAGCGGCGCAGGGGGTTATCCCCAGCATTTT.

The CDR3 DNA is TGTGCCAGCAAATGGGCGGGGGGGCCAGATACGCAGTATTTT. Amino acids: CASKWAGGPDTQYF. The V call is TRBV13, the J call TRBJ2-3, with 9 bases aligning to TRBD2. V gave up 7 bases and J gave up 4 bases; unmatched junction bases: 6. The germline V gene encodes CDR1 PRHDT and CDR2 FYEKMQ (reference sequence). The CDR3 is 14 residues long. Looking up the rest from reference TRBV13 and TRBJ2-3 gives the full variable domain: AAGVIQSPRHLIKEKRETATLKCYPIPRHDTVYWYQQGPGQDPQFLISFYEKMQSDKGSIPDRFSAQQFSDYHSELNMSSLELGDSALYFCASKWAGGPDTQYFGPGTRLTVL.

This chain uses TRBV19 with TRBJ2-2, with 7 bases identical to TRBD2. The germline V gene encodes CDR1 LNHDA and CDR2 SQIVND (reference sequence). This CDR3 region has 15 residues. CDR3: CATARLASNTGELFF. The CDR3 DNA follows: TGTGCGACGGCGAGACTAGCCTCGAACACCGGGGAGCTGTTTTTT.

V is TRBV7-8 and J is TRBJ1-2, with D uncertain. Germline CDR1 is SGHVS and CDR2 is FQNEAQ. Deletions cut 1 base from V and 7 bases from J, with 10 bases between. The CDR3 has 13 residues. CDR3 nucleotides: TGTGCCAGCAGCTTAGTGGGGATGGGTGGCTACACCTTC. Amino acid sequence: CASSLVGMGGYTF.

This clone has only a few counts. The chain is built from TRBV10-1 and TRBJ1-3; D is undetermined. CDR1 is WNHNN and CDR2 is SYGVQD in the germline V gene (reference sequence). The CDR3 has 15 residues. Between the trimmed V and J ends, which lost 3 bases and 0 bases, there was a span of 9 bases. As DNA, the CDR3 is TGCGCCAGCAGTGAAGGCAGTACCTCTGGAAACACCATATATTTT. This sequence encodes CASSEGSTSGNTIYF.

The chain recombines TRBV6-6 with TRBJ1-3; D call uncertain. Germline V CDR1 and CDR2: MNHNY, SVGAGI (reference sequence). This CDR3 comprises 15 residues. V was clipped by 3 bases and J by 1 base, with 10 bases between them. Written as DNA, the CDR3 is TGTGCCAGCAGTTATGGGCGTCTGTCTGGAAACACCATATATTTT. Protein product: CASSYGRLSGNTIYF.

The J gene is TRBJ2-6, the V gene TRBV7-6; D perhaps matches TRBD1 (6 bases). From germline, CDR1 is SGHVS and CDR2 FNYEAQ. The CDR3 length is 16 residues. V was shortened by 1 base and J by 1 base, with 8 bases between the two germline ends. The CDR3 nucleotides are TGTGCCAGCAGCTTAGTAGGGGGTTCTGGGGCCAACGTCCTGACTTTC. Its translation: CASSLVGGSGANVLTF.

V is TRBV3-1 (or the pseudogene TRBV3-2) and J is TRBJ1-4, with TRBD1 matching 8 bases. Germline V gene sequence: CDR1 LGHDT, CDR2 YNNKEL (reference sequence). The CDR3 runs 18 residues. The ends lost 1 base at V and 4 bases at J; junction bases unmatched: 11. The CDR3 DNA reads TGTGCCAGCAGCCAAGGTCCACAGGGGGGAAATGGTAATGAAAAACTGTTTTTT. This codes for CASSQGPQGGNGNEKLFF.

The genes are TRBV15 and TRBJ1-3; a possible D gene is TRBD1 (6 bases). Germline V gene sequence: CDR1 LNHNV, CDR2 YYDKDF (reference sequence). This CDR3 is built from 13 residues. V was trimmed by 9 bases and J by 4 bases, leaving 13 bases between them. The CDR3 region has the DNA TGTGCCACTACGACCAGGGGAGGAAACACCATATATTTT. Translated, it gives CATTTRGGNTIYF.

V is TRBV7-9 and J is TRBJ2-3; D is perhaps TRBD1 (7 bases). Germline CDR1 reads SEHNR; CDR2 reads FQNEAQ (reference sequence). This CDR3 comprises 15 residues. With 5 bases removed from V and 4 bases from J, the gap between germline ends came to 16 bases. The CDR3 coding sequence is TGTGCCAGCAGCCGGGGGACAGACGAGCCAGATACGCAGTATTTT. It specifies CASSRGTDEPDTQYF.